The 24 T cell receptor beta chains given below trace back to one sample, sequenced in a study of OX40 agonist ivuxolimab in advanced cancers. Data came from immunoSEQ multiplex PCR; TCRdb stores just in-frame clones and leaves some out. This sample has roughly 70,000 clones; approximately 83% occur once, and the top ten carry more than 0.5%. The sequences come from CD4+ or CD8+ T cells sorted from blood, collected in a trial of the OX40 agonist ivuxolimab. These receptor sequences come from an adult with an advanced solid tumor such as melanoma, head and neck, liver or kidney cancer.

V usage is TRBV7-6 and J usage is TRBJ2-3; no reliable D call. Germline CDR1 is SGHVS and CDR2 is FNYEAQ. The CDR3 has 14 amino acids. Deletions cut 2 bases from V and 0 bases from J, with 6 bases between. The CDR3 nucleotides are TGTGCCAGCAGCTTACGTCCAAGCACAGATACGCAGTATTTT. This sequence encodes CASSLRPSTDTQYF.

The sample holds one count of this clone. V usage is TRBV28 and J usage is TRBJ2-1; D is ambiguous. Germline CDR1 and CDR2: MDHEN and SYDVKM. This CDR3 spans 11 amino acids. V gave up 5 bases and J gave up 12 bases, with 11 bases separating them. The CDR3: CASSVDRLQFF. The CDR3 DNA is TGTGCCAGCAGTGTGGACCGCTTGCAGTTCTTC.

CDR3 nucleotides: TGTGCCAGCAGTCCTCGGACCTGGGGGGCTTTCTTT. Its translation is CASSPRTWGAFF. The V call is TRBV28, the J call TRBJ1-1; D is possibly TRBD1 (5 bases). The ends were cut back, 5 bases at V and 11 bases at J, with 15 bases in the middle. This CDR3 spans 12 amino acids. CDR1 and CDR2 from the germline V gene are MDHEN and SYDVKM.

This chain connects TRBV10-3 to TRBJ1-1; the D gene is possibly TRBD1 (6 bases). V shed 6 bases and J shed 2 bases, with 16 bases lying between them. This CDR3 region has 15 residues. Per germline, CDR1 ENHRY and CDR2 SYGVKD. The CDR3 loop reads CAIRPGGVLNTEAFF. DNA of the CDR3: TGTGCCATCAGACCCGGGGGCGTGTTAAACACTGAAGCTTTCTTT.

The chain joins TRBV18 to TRBJ2-7; tentative D call: TRBD1 (5 bases). CDR1 is KGHSH, CDR2 LQKENI, per germline. Trimming shortened V by 1 base and J by 5 bases, and 9 bases separated the two germline ends. The CDR3 sequence is 13 residues long. CDR3 sequence reads: CASSPQGENEQYF. The CDR3 DNA follows: TGTGCCAGCTCACCACAAGGGGAAAACGAGCAGTACTTC.

This clone has only one observation. This chain connects TRBV5-1 to TRBJ2-5; TRBD2 matches 11 bases. V was clipped by 1 base and J by 5 bases; unmatched bases: 4. The V gene's germline CDR1 is SGHRS and CDR2 YFSETQ. The CDR3 runs 15 residues. The CDR3 coding sequence is TGCGCCAGCAGCTTGACTAGCGGGGGTTGGGAGACCCAGTACTTC. It is translated as CASSLTSGGWETQYF.

The J gene is TRBJ1-6, the V gene TRBV7-2; D gene uncertain. V was clipped by 2 bases and J by 3 bases, with 8 bases between them. This CDR3 is built from 15 residues. Germline V gene lookup returns CDR1 SGHTA and CDR2 FQGNSA. CDR3 in DNA: TGTGCCAGCAGCTTACAGGCCGTCTATAATTCACCCCTCCACTTT. This sequence encodes CASSLQAVYNSPLHF.

V usage is TRBV11-1 and J usage is TRBJ2-7, with D possibly being TRBD1 (6 bases). CDR1 and CDR2 from the germline V gene are SGHAT and FQDESV (reference sequence). Between the trimmed V and J ends, which lost 1 base and 2 bases, there was a span of 12 bases. This CDR3 region has 15 residues. This CDR3 reads CASSLEGDATYEQYF. The DNA for the CDR3 is TGTGCCAGCAGCTTAGAGGGGGACGCGACCTACGAGCAGTACTTC.

The rearrangement joins TRBV5-1 to TRBJ1-2; 9 bases agree with TRBD1. The germline CDR1 and CDR2 sequences are SGHRS and YFSETQ. This CDR3 is built from 13 residues. The trim removed 4 bases at V and 5 bases at J, leaving 3 bases unmatched. CDR3 coding DNA: TGCGCCAGCAGCCAGGACAGGGGATATGGCTACACCTTC. Amino acid sequence: CASSQDRGYGYTF.

The chain joins TRBV28 to TRBJ1-6; 7 bases match TRBD1. With V trimmed by 8 bases and J by 7 bases, 8 bases remained unmatched. Per germline, CDR1 MDHEN and CDR2 SYDVKM. The CDR3 length is 14 residues. The CDR3 nucleotides read TGTGCCAGCGCATATTTCAGGGGGAATTCACCCCTCCACTTT. This sequence encodes CASAYFRGNSPLHF.

The chain joins TRBV5-8 to TRBJ1-2; no definite D call. This CDR3 is 15 amino acids long. CDR1 is SGHTS, CDR2 YDEGEE, per germline. V was pared by 4 bases and J by 8 bases, with 21 bases between. CDR3 sequence: CASSQDYRETGGYTF. CDR3 nucleotides: TGTGCCAGCAGCCAAGATTATCGGGAAACGGGCGGCTACACCTTC.

The J gene is TRBJ2-7, the V gene TRBV9, with 10 positions matching TRBD2. This CDR3 has 17 amino acids. The V segment lost 2 bases and the J segment 3 bases; nucleotides outside the gene matches: 11. Germline V gives CDR1 SGDLS, CDR2 YYNGEE. CDR3 residues: CASSVRRLAGDRYEQYF. CDR3 DNA sequence: TGTGCCAGCAGCGTCCGTCGGCTAGCGGGAGATCGCTACGAGCAGTACTTC.

The count of this clone is one. The V gene is TRBV5-1, the J gene TRBJ1-4; D is unresolved. In germline, CDR1 is SGHRS, CDR2 YFSETQ. The CDR3 is 15 residues long. V was pared by 0 bases and J by 2 bases, with 8 bases between. CDR3 nucleotides: TGCGCCAGCAGCTTGGCTTCAAGGACTAATGAAAAACTGTTTTTT. Its translation is CASSLASRTNEKLFF.

This chain joins TRBV7-2 and TRBJ2-2; possibly TRBD1 for D (6 bases). The CDR3 length is 14 residues. With 1 base removed from V and 4 bases from J, the gap between germline ends came to 7 bases. Germline V gene data show CDR1 as SGHTA and CDR2 as FQGNSA. This CDR3 reads CASSLDRATGELFF. The CDR3, as DNA: TGTGCCAGCAGCTTAGACAGGGCCACCGGGGAGCTGTTTTTT. Using reference TRBV7-2 and TRBJ2-2 for the parts outside the CDR3, the full variable domain is GAGVSQSPSNKVTEKGKDVELRCDPISGHTALYWYRQSLGQGLEFLIYFQGNSAPDKSGLPSDRFSAERTGGSVSTLTIQRTQQEDSAVYLCASSLDRATGELFFGEGSRLTVL.

The chain employs TRBV10-3 and TRBJ2-1, with 9 bases fitting TRBD1. The V gene end was trimmed by 2 bases and the J gene end by 3 bases; junction bases not matched to a gene: 5. The V gene's germline CDR1 is ENHRY and CDR2 SYGVKD. This CDR3 comprises 16 residues. The chain's CDR3 is CAISELGTGIYNEQFF. The DNA of the CDR3 is TGTGCCATCAGTGAGCTTGGGACAGGGATCTACAATGAGCAGTTCTTC.

V gene TRBV23-1 combines with J gene TRBJ1-4, with D uncertain. TRBV23-1 is an ORF, and what it does is uncertain. The ends were cut back, 5 bases at V and 2 bases at J, with 12 bases in the middle. The CDR3 has 15 amino acids. CDR3 in DNA: TGCGCCAGCAGTAGAGGGAGGGCGACTAATGAAAAACTGTTTTTT. Amino acids: CASSRGRATNEKLFF.

The chain recombines TRBV13 with TRBJ1-3; 7 bases map to TRBD1. The CDR3 has 16 amino acids. The trim removed 1 base at V and 2 bases at J, leaving 5 bases unmatched. The germline CDR1 and CDR2 sequences are PRHDT and FYEKMQ (reference sequence). In nucleotides, the CDR3 is TGTGCCAGCAGCTTAGTGGGACAGACTACTGGAAACACCATATATTTT. Protein sequence: CASSLVGQTTGNTIYF. Complete variable domain (other parts from reference TRBV13 and TRBJ1-3): AAGVIQSPRHLIKEKRETATLKCYPIPRHDTVYWYQQGPGQDPQFLISFYEKMQSDKGSIPDRFSAQQFSDYHSELNMSSLELGDSALYFCASSLVGQTTGNTIYFGEGSWLTVV.

The rearrangement uses TRBV28 and TRBJ2-5, with 8 bases identical to TRBD2. V trimming: 5 bases; J trimming: 5 bases; junction bases outside the gene matches: 10. The CDR3 loop spans 15 amino acids. From germline, CDR1 is MDHEN and CDR2 SYDVKM. The CDR3 sequence is CASSPNRAGVETQYF. The CDR3 nucleotides are TGTGCCAGCAGTCCCAACCGAGCGGGAGTTGAGACCCAGTACTTC.

The rearrangement uses TRBV5-5 and TRBJ2-7, with D uncertain. Trimming left V 0 bases short and J 0 bases short, with 13 bases between. Germline V gives CDR1 SGHKS, CDR2 YYEKEE (reference sequence). This CDR3 comprises 16 residues. The CDR3 loop reads CASSLGASVVSYEQYF. CDR3 coding DNA: TGTGCCAGCAGCTTGGGGGCAAGCGTGGTCTCCTACGAGCAGTACTTC.

The genes are TRBV9 and TRBJ2-5, with 7 bases lining up with TRBD2. This CDR3 contains 15 residues. CDR1 is SGDLS, CDR2 YYNGEE, per germline. With V trimmed by 0 bases and J by 5 bases, 7 bases remained unmatched. The DNA of the CDR3 is TGTGCCAGCAGCGTAGCCGGGGGGATCAAGGAGACCCAGTACTTC. Encoded protein: CASSVAGGIKETQYF.

J is TRBJ2-2 and V is TRBV5-1; D unclear. The CDR3 contains 16 residues. V was trimmed by 0 bases and J by 2 bases, leaving 11 bases between them. CDR1 and CDR2 from the germline V gene are SGHRS and YFSETQ. The CDR3 nucleotides read TGCGCCAGCAGCTTGGGGGCAGGTTTTAACACCGGGGAGCTGTTTTTT. Translated, it gives CASSLGAGFNTGELFF.

The rearrangement links TRBV19 to TRBJ2-3; a possible D gene is TRBD1 (5 bases). This CDR3 has 15 residues. Germline CDR1 is LNHDA and CDR2 is SQIVND (reference sequence). V shed 7 bases and J shed 1 base, with 15 bases lying between them. DNA of the CDR3: TGTGCCAGTACCCTAGGGGTTCTAGGCACAGATACGCAGTATTTT. It translates to CASTLGVLGTDTQYF.

In this sample, this clone turned up a few times. V is TRBV6-5 and J is TRBJ1-2, with TRBD1 as a possible D gene (6 bases). V was pared by 0 bases and J by 7 bases, with 18 bases between. The CDR3 has 16 residues. CDR1 MNHEY and CDR2 SVGAGI come from the germline V gene. CDR3 residues: CASSYSSQGFMFGYTF. The CDR3 DNA is TGTGCCAGCAGTTACTCGAGCCAGGGGTTTATGTTTGGCTACACCTTC.

The chain has TRBV9 and TRBJ2-5, with 9 bases identical to TRBD2. The V gene's germline CDR1 is SGDLS and CDR2 YYNGEE. There are 17 residues in the CDR3. The J segment lost 4 bases and the V segment lost 0 bases, leaving 10 bases of the junction unmatched. Written as DNA, the CDR3 is TGTGCCAGCAGCGTAGGACTTGCGGGGGGGGCCCCAGAGACCCAGTACTTC. Protein sequence: CASSVGLAGGAPETQYF.